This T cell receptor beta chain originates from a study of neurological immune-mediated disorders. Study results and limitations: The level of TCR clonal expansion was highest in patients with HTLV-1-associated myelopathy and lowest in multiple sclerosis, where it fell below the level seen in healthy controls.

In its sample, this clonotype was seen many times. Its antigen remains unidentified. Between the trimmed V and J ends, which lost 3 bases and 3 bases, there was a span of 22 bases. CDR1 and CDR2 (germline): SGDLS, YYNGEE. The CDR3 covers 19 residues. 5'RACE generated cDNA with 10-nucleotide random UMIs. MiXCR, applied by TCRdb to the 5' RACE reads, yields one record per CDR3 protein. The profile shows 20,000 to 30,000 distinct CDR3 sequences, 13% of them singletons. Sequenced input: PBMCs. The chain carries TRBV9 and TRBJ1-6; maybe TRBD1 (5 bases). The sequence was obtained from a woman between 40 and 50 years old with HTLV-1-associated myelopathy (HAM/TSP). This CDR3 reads CASSATTLPGDGYNSPLHF. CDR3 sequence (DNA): TGTGCCAGCAGCGCCACCACACTCCCGGGGGACGGCTATAATTCACCCCTCCACTTT. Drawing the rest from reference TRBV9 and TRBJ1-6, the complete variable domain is DSGVTQTPKHLITATGQRVTLRCSPRSGDLSVYWYQQSLDQGLQFLIQYYNGEERAKGNILERFSAQQFPDLHSELNLSSLELGDSALYFCASSATTLPGDGYNSPLHFGNGTRLTVT.